This T cell receptor delta chain was identified in a study of γδ T cells in repeated Plasmodium falciparum infection. Findings of the study overall: Donors in Mali lived in a small rural village, largely one ethnic group.

Sequencing covered both gamma and delta TCR chains per sample. TCRdb fed the multiplex PCR reads to CATT. The repertoire consists of some 51,000 delta-chain clones, with about 1.9% occurring once and the leading ten covering approximately 25%. This clone was detected a few times. Its antigen is unknown. Given a far larger clone just one base away, this is likely a sequencing read error. The same CDR3 also results from other DNA sequences found in this sample. The TCR originated in a pool of human donors (malaria-infected and uninfected, not separated). The specimen was gamma-delta T cells from blood.

CDR3 sequence: CACDTVVTRGDKLIF. The CDR3, as DNA: TGCGCCTGTGACACCGTGGTAACCAGGGGAGATAAACTCATCTTT. V is TRDV2 and J is TRDJ1, with D maybe TRDD3 (5 bases). TCRdb supplies no J gene; here it was assigned by aligning the nucleotide sequence to germline. The CDR3 has 15 amino acids. In germline, CDR1 is GEAIGNYY, CDR2 EKD.